One sample yielded the 7 T cell receptor beta chains listed below, sequenced in a study of T cells after yellow fever vaccination. TCRdb recomputed calls from the 5' RACE reads with MiXCR, one row per CDR3 protein. This sample has 150,000 to 200,000 distinct CDR3 sequences, with about 7% found just once. The source was CD4+ T cells sorted from PBMCs, collected more than 4 days after the first yellow fever vaccination. These receptors were obtained from a young man who received the YFV17D yellow fever vaccine.

This clonotype was seen many times. CDR3 residues: CSAPTATDTQYF. As DNA, the CDR3 is TGCAGCGCCCCGACCGCTACAGATACGCAGTATTTT. The chain recombines TRBV29-1 with TRBJ2-3; D gene uncertain. Germline values: CDR1 SQVTM, CDR2 ANQGSEA. The CDR3 loop spans 12 amino acids. V was shortened by 7 bases and J by 3 bases, with 11 bases between the two germline ends.

This chain links TRBV5-1 with TRBJ2-2; D unresolved. The length of the CDR3 is 15 residues. The germline V gene encodes CDR1 SGHRS and CDR2 YFSETQ. The ends were cut back, 4 bases at V and 4 bases at J, with 14 bases in the middle. CDR3: CASSRDRTITGELFF. The DNA of the CDR3 is TGCGCCAGCAGCCGCGATAGAACCATCACCGGGGAGCTGTTTTTT.

Many counts were recorded for this clonotype. The chain joins TRBV15 to TRBJ2-1; no definite D call. The germline V and J ends were trimmed by 5 bases and 1 base, with 12 bases remaining between them. Germline values: CDR1 LNHNV, CDR2 YYDKDF (reference sequence). CDR3 length: 15 amino acids. For the CDR3, the DNA is TGTGCCACCAGCTTCCTTAGAGGATCCTACAATGAGCAGTTCTTC. Protein product: CATSFLRGSYNEQFF.

In its sample, this clonotype was seen many times. V usage is TRBV20-1 and J usage is TRBJ2-7, with D perhaps TRBD1 (6 bases). CDR3 length equals 12 residues. V shed 6 bases and J shed 2 bases, with 11 bases lying between them. Germline-derived CDR1 and CDR2 are DFQATT and SNEGSKA (reference sequence). CDR3 residues: CSAPRDTYEQYV. The DNA for the CDR3 is TGCAGTGCCCCCAGGGACACCTACGAGCAGTACGTC.

The chain uses TRBV5-1 and TRBJ2-5; the match to TRBD2 covers 9 bases. Trimming removed 2 bases from V and 4 bases from J; junction bases left unmatched: 12. The germline gives CDR1 SGHRS, CDR2 YFSETQ. The CDR3 loop spans 17 amino acids. The CDR3 nucleotides are TGCGCCAGCAGCTTCTCCGGCGGGGGGGCGACTGGAGAGACCCAGTACTTC. Protein: CASSFSGGGATGETQYF. The full variable domain, in which reference TRBV5-1 and TRBJ2-5 provide the parts outside the CDR3, is KAGVTQTPRYLIKTRGQQVTLSCSPISGHRSVSWYQQTPGQGLQFLFEYFSETQRNKGNFPGRFSGRQFSNSRSEMNVSTLELGDSALYLCASSFSGGGATGETQYFGPGTRLLVL.

This clonotype was recorded a few times. The rearrangement uses TRBV20-1 and TRBJ2-5; 12 bases agree with TRBD2. V lost 6 bases, J lost 2 bases, and 4 bases stayed unmatched. This CDR3 has 14 residues. The germline CDR1 and CDR2 sequences are DFQATT and SNEGSKA (reference sequence). The DNA for the CDR3 is TGCAGTGCCCAGACTAGCGGGGGACAAGAGACCCAGTACTTC. This gives the protein CSAQTSGGQETQYF.

This clonotype appeared a few times. This rearrangement joins TRBV7-2 to TRBJ2-7; 8 bases are a match to TRBD1. Germline CDR1 reads SGHTA; CDR2 reads FQGNSA. V shed 8 bases, J shed 7 bases, and the junction held 10 bases outside the gene matches. CDR3 size: 13 residues. In DNA form, the CDR3 reads TGTGCCAGCTGGTACAGGGGGTTGGAGGAGCAGTACGTC. Residues: CASWYRGLEEQYV.